This TCR beta chain comes out of a study of blood T cell repertoires in COVID-19. Study summary: Acute-phase and convalescent COVID-19 samples originated in the United States, Italy and Spain.

Authors' data handling: Using reference gene primer amplification, nucleated cell counts were estimated. The method was immunoSEQ multiplex PCR; TCRdb's version includes in-frame clones alone and lacks a portion of them. The D gene and trimming were derived from the DNA, and the V and J assignments and clone size from that table. The sample lists 95,000 to 150,000 clones; over 75% were seen once. In germline, CDR1 is SGHAT, CDR2 FQNNGV. The CDR3 spans 14 residues. The V gene lost 5 bases and the J gene lost 6 bases, with 13 bases spanning the gap. Sequences were obtained from peripheral blood. The TCR was taken from a man older than 75 with acute or convalescent COVID-19. This sequence joins TRBV11-2 and TRBJ2-2, with D possibly being TRBD2 (6 bases). The CDR3 loop reads CASSPGLTAGELFF. DNA for the CDR3: TGTGCCAGCAGCCCGGGACTGACGGCCGGGGAGCTGTTTTTT. Full variable domain (remainder filled in from reference TRBV11-2 and TRBJ2-2): EAGVAQSPRYKIIEKRQSVAFWCNPISGHATLYWYQQILGQGPKLLIQFQNNGVVDDSQLPKDRFSAERLKGVDSTLKIQPAKLEDSAVYLCASSPGLTAGELFFGEGSRLTVL.